This T cell receptor (beta chain) was captured by sequencing in a study of blood T cell repertoires in COVID-19. Study-level information: Some COVID-19 samples were acute and others convalescent; all came from the United States, Italy and Spain.

TCRdb keeps only in-frame clones here, not all; method: immunoSEQ multiplex PCR. The profile shows about 140,000 clones, almost 80% of them singletons. Everyone who took part was roughly 18 to 89 years old, and they came from over 20 US areas. Participants' reported clinical history set cohort assignment. CDR1 is SGHRS, CDR2 YFSETQ, per germline. V shed 5 bases and J shed 0 bases, with 11 bases lying between them. This CDR3 is 14 amino acids long. Sequenced sample: PBMCs or T cells enriched from blood (not recorded which). The chain is built from TRBV5-1 and TRBJ1-2, with D possibly being TRBD1 (5 bases). This sequence originates from a woman aged 45 to 65 who had recovered from COVID-19. The CDR3 loop is CASRPAGTNYGYTF. CDR3 in DNA: TGCGCCAGCAGACCTGCAGGGACTAACTATGGCTACACCTTC.